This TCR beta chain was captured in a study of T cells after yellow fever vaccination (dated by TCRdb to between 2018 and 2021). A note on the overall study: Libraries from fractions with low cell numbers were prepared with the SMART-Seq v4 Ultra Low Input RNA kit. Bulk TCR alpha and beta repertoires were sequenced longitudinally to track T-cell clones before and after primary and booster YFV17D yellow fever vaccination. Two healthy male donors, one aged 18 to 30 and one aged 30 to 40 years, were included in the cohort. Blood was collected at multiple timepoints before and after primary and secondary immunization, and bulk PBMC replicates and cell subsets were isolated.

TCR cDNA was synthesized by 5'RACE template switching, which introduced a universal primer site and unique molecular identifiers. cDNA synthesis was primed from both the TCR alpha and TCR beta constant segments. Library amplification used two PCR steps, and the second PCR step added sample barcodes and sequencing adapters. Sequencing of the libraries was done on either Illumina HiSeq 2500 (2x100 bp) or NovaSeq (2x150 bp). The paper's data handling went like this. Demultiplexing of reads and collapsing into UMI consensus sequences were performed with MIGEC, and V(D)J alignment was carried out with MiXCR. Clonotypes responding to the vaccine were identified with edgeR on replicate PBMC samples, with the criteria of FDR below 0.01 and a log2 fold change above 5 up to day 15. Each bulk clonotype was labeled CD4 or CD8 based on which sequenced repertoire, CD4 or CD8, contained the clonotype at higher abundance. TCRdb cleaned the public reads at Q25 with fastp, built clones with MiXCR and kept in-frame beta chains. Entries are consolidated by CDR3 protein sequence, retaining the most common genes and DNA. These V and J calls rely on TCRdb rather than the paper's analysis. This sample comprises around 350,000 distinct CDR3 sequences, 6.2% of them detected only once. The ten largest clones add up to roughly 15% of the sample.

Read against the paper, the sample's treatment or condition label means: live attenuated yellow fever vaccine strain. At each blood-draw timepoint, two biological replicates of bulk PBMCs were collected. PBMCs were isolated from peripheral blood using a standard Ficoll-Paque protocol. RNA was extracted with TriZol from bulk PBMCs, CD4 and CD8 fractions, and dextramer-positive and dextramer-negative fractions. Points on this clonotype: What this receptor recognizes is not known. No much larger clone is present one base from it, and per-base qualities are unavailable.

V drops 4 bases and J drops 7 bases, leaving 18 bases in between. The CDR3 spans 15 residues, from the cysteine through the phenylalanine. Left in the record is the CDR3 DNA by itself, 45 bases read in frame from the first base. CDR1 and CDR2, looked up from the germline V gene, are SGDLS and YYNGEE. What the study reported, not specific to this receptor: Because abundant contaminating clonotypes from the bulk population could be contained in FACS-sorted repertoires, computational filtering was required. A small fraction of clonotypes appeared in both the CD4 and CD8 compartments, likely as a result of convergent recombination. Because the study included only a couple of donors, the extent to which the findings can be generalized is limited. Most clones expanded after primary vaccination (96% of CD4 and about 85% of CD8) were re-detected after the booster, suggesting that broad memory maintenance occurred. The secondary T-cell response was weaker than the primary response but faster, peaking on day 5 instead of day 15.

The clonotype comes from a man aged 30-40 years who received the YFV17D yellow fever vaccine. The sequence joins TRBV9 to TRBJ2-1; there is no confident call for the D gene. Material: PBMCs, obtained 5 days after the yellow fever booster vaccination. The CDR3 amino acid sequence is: CASSPLTTGSNEQFF. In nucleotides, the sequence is TGTGCCAGCAGCCCCCTCACGACTGGGTCAAATGAGCAGTTCTTC.